A single sample gave rise to the 22 T cell receptor beta chains below, sequenced in a study of T cells in localized non-small cell lung cancer. Sequencing was performed with immunoSEQ multiplex PCR; in TCRdb, only in-frame clones are kept and a portion is missing. The sample includes 90,000 to 95,000 clones, just over 90% of them seen just once. This material consisted of PBMCs, taken before any cancer treatment. These receptors originate from a woman aged 35 to 70 with stage II squamous cell lung carcinoma.

The V call is TRBV6-5, the J call TRBJ2-5; D is undetermined. CDR3 length equals 14 residues. The V gene lost 6 bases and the J gene lost 2 bases, with 13 bases spanning the gap. Germline-derived CDR1 and CDR2 are MNHEY and SVGAGI. CDR3 sequence (DNA): TGTGCCAGCAGGCAGACCCTCTCACAAGAGACCCAGTACTTC. It is translated as CASRQTLSQETQYF.

This chain links TRBV5-4 with TRBJ2-5, with TRBD2 identical over 11 bases. The junction had 2 bases not matched to a gene; V was cut back by 2 bases and J by 2 bases. CDR3 length equals 15 residues. Per the germline V gene, CDR1 is SGHNT and CDR2 is YYREEE (reference sequence). CDR3 nucleotide sequence: TGTGCCAGCAGCTTCGGGACTAGCGGACAAGAGACCCAGTACTTC. It yields the protein CASSFGTSGQETQYF.

CDR3 region: CASSETSGNPSTDTQYF. The CDR3 nucleotides are TGTGCCAGCAGCGAAACCAGCGGGAACCCTAGCACAGATACGCAGTATTTT. The V and J genes are TRBV5-6 and TRBJ2-3; 7 positions agree with TRBD2. The J segment lost 0 bases and the V segment lost 4 bases, leaving 11 bases of the junction unmatched. The germline V gene encodes CDR1 SGHDT and CDR2 YYEEEE. CDR3 length: 17 residues.

The rearrangement joins TRBV11-2 to TRBJ2-7; D may be TRBD2 (7 bases). Deletions cut 5 bases from V and 5 bases from J, with 10 bases between. This CDR3 comprises 12 residues. Looked up from germline, CDR1 is SGHAT and CDR2 is FQNNGV. The CDR3 here is CASSRGGDEQYF. The CDR3, as DNA: TGTGCCAGCAGCCGAGGGGGGGACGAGCAGTACTTC.

The chain has TRBV10-3 and TRBJ2-1; the match to TRBD1 covers 9 bases. From germline, CDR1 is ENHRY and CDR2 SYGVKD. After removal of 10 bases from V and 1 base from J, the junction contained 11 bases not matched to a gene. CDR3 length: 16 residues. The DNA for the CDR3 is TGTGCCACCTGGGACAGGGATAATGTGTCCTACAATGAGCAGTTCTTC. Residues: CATWDRDNVSYNEQFF.

V usage is TRBV7-2 and J usage is TRBJ2-1, with D hard to call. The CDR3 sequence is 12 residues long. The germline V gene encodes CDR1 SGHTA and CDR2 FQGNSA. Trimming shortened V by 4 bases and J by 11 bases, and 12 bases separated the two germline ends. CDR3 amino acids: CASSSPGKQQFF. CDR3 nucleotide sequence: TGTGCCAGCAGCTCCCCCGGCAAACAGCAGTTCTTC.

This chain joins TRBV5-1 and TRBJ1-1; 7 bases agree with TRBD1. There are 15 residues in the CDR3. V shed 4 bases, J shed 0 bases, and the junction held 6 bases outside the gene matches. Germline values: CDR1 SGHRS, CDR2 YFSETQ. The CDR3 region has the DNA TGCGCCAGCAGCCCCACAGGGGTCCTGAACACTGAAGCTTTCTTT. Translated, it gives CASSPTGVLNTEAFF.

The chain has TRBV7-8 and TRBJ2-7; D is uncertain. The length of the CDR3 is 14 residues. With 6 bases removed from V and 2 bases from J, the gap between germline ends came to 14 bases. Germline V gene sequence: CDR1 SGHVS, CDR2 FQNEAQ. The CDR3 sequence: CASRASVNTYEQYF. CDR3 bases: TGTGCCAGCAGGGCGTCCGTTAACACCTACGAGCAGTACTTC.

This clone was detected a few times. The chain carries TRBV30 and TRBJ1-1, with TRBD1 matching 12 bases. Germline V gene sequence: CDR1 GTSNPN, CDR2 SVGIG (reference sequence). The CDR3 runs 15 residues. Losses at the gene ends were 1 base for V and 11 bases for J; bases not matched to a gene: 11. This chain's CDR3 is CAWSGPGTGGAWAFF. The DNA for the CDR3 is TGTGCCTGGAGTGGCCCCGGGACAGGGGGCGCCTGGGCTTTCTTT.

The chain combines TRBV5-4 with TRBJ2-7; the D is unclear. V was cut by 0 bases and J by 0 bases, with 4 bases left in between. The CDR3 has 13 residues. The germline V gene encodes CDR1 SGHNT and CDR2 YYREEE (reference sequence). The CDR3 here is CASSLEASYEQYF. For the CDR3, the DNA is TGTGCCAGCAGCTTGGAGGCCTCCTACGAGCAGTACTTC.

V usage is TRBV7-2 and J usage is TRBJ2-2; tentative D call: TRBD1 (5 bases). V lost 4 bases to trimming and J lost 6 bases, with 9 bases between them. CDR3 size: 13 residues. The V gene's germline CDR1 is SGHTA and CDR2 FQGNSA. The CDR3: CASSSQVPGELFF. The CDR3 DNA reads as TGTGCCAGCAGCTCACAGGTACCCGGGGAGCTGTTTTTT. The full variable domain, completed using reference TRBV7-2 and TRBJ2-2, is GAGVSQSPSNKVTEKGKDVELRCDPISGHTALYWYRQSLGQGLEFLIYFQGNSAPDKSGLPSDRFSAERTGGSVSTLTIQRTQQEDSAVYLCASSSQVPGELFFGEGSRLTVL.

The J gene is TRBJ2-1, the V gene TRBV7-9; the match to TRBD2 covers 7 bases. The CDR3 runs 15 residues. The germline V gene encodes CDR1 SEHNR and CDR2 FQNEAQ (reference sequence). Losses at the gene ends were 4 bases for V and 7 bases for J; bases not matched to a gene: 10. The CDR3 DNA reads as TGTGCCAGCAGCTCCGACCGCGCGGGAGCTAATGAGCAGTTCTTC. It yields the protein CASSSDRAGANEQFF.

The chain is built from TRBV18 and TRBJ2-1; D remains unclear. This CDR3 comprises 13 residues. The germline CDR1 and CDR2 sequences are KGHSH and LQKENI. The V end lost 2 bases, the J end lost 10 bases, and 12 bases lay between the germline ends. The DNA of the CDR3 is TGTGCCAGCTCACCAAAGTCGACTGGGGAGCAGTTCTTC. Protein: CASSPKSTGEQFF.

This clone was observed a handful of times. J is TRBJ2-1 and V is TRBV28; D may correspond to TRBD1 or TRBD2 (6 bases each). The length of the CDR3 is 16 residues. V was shortened by 5 bases and J by 0 bases, with 14 bases between the two germline ends. CDR1 MDHEN and CDR2 SYDVKM come from the germline V gene. CDR3 nucleotide sequence: TGTGCCAGCAGTCCCGGGGGCTGGAGCTCCTACAATGAGCAGTTCTTC. It specifies CASSPGGWSSYNEQFF.

The CDR3 DNA is TGCGCCAGCAGCTTGCAGGAAGGGAGCACCGGGGAGCTGTTTTTT. This codes for CASSLQEGSTGELFF. This chain connects TRBV5-1 to TRBJ2-2, with D perhaps matching TRBD2 (5 bases). Germline loops: CDR1 SGHRS, CDR2 YFSETQ. The CDR3 spans 15 residues. Between the trimmed V and J ends, which lost 1 base and 4 bases, there was a span of 11 bases. Full variable domain (rest looked up from reference TRBV5-1 and TRBJ2-2): KAGVTQTPRYLIKTRGQQVTLSCSPISGHRSVSWYQQTPGQGLQFLFEYFSETQRNKGNFPGRFSGRQFSNSRSEMNVSTLELGDSALYLCASSLQEGSTGELFFGEGSRLTVL.

This clone has just one count. The rearrangement links TRBV7-9 to TRBJ1-1; D is unclear. Germline CDR1 and CDR2: SEHNR and FQNEAQ (reference sequence). The length of the CDR3 is 15 residues. Trimming shortened V by 4 bases and J by 1 base, and 13 bases separated the two germline ends. DNA for the CDR3: TGTGCCAGCAGCTCCCCTCAGGTGGGGAACACTGAAGCTTTCTTT. Its protein is CASSSPQVGNTEAFF. Filled out from reference TRBV7-9 and TRBJ1-1, the complete variable domain reads DTGVSQNPRHKITKRGQNVTFRCDPISEHNRLYWYRQTLGQGPEFLTYFQNEAQLEKSRLLSDRFSAERPKGSFSTLEIQRTEQGDSAMYLCASSSPQVGNTEAFFGQGTRLTVV.

V gene TRBV5-6 combines with J gene TRBJ1-1, with a possible D match to TRBD1 (5 bases). Germline CDR1 SGHDT, CDR2 YYEEEE. This CDR3 is built from 16 residues. V lost 0 bases and J 4 bases, leaving 16 bases between the germline ends. CDR3 region: CASSLASGKSSTEAFF. The CDR3 nucleotides read TGTGCCAGCAGCTTGGCCTCAGGGAAGTCGAGCACTGAAGCTTTCTTT.

The chain recombines TRBV7-9 with TRBJ2-1; tentatively, D is TRBD2 (6 bases). Per germline, CDR1 SEHNR and CDR2 FQNEAQ (reference sequence). The CDR3 consists of 14 residues. Trimming cost V 5 bases and J 8 bases, with 16 bases left between them. The CDR3 protein is CASSLPTRVHEQFF. The CDR3 nucleotides are TGTGCCAGCAGCCTCCCGACTAGGGTCCATGAGCAGTTCTTC.

The rearrangement uses TRBV19 and TRBJ2-1; D might be TRBD2 (5 bases). Germline CDR1 LNHDA, CDR2 SQIVND (reference sequence). The length of the CDR3 is 11 residues. Trimming pared 6 bases from V and 10 bases from J, leaving 10 bases between. This chain's CDR3 is CASSATREQFF. The CDR3 nucleotides read TGTGCCAGTAGCGCCACTAGGGAGCAGTTCTTC.

In DNA, the CDR3 is TGTGCCAGCAGCTTAGATGCATTTTCGACGGCCGGTGGCTACACCTTC. Its translation: CASSLDAFSTAGGYTF. The V call is TRBV11-2, the J call TRBJ1-2; D unresolved. The V end was cut by 0 bases, the J end by 7 bases, with 18 bases between. This CDR3 region has 16 residues. Germline CDR1 and CDR2: SGHAT and FQNNGV.

The chain links TRBV6-4 to TRBJ1-2; a possible D gene is TRBD1 (6 bases). Germline-derived CDR1 and CDR2 are MRHNA and SNTAGT. The CDR3 totals 13 residues. V lost 6 bases to trimming and J lost 2 bases, with 10 bases between them. The CDR3 nucleotides read TGTGCCAGCAGCACAGGGTTCAACTATGGCTACACCTTC. Its translation: CASSTGFNYGYTF.

V gene TRBV15 combines with J gene TRBJ2-1; 10 nucleotides agree with TRBD2. This CDR3 contains 15 residues. The V and J ends lost 5 bases and 6 bases, in that order; junction bases with no gene match: 7. Per germline, CDR1 LNHNV and CDR2 YYDKDF (reference sequence). The CDR3 DNA sequence: TGTGCCACCAGCGACCTGGGACTAGCGCGCAATGAGCAGTTCTTC. Translated, it gives CATSDLGLARNEQFF.